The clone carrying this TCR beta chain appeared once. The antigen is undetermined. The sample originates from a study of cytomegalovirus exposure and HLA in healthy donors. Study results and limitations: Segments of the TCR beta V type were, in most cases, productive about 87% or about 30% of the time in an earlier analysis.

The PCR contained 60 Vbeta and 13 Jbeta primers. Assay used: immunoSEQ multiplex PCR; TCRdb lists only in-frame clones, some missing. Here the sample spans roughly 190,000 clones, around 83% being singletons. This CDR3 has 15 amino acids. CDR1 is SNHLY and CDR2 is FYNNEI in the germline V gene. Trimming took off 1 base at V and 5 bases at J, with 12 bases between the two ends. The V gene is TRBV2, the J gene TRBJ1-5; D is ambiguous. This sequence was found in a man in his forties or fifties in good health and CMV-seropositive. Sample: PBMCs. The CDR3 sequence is CASSEDRRTDQPQHF. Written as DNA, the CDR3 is TGTGCCAGCAGTGAAGATCGGAGGACGGATCAGCCCCAGCATTTT.